This T cell receptor (beta chain) was sequenced for a study of T cells after yellow fever vaccination. As TCR cDNA was made by 5'RACE template switching, a universal primer site and UMIs were added. TCRdb re-called the 5' RACE reads with MiXCR, one entry per CDR3 protein. The sample carries hundreds of thousands of distinct CDR3 sequences, around 5.2% recorded once. Germline-derived CDR1 and CDR2 are SGHRS and YFSETQ. V dropped 2 bases and J dropped 0 bases, with 9 bases sitting between them. CDR3 length: 15 amino acids. Findings and caveats of the study: Booster sampling recovered most clones from primary vaccination (nearly 98% CD4, 88% CD8).

This clonotype has a count of ten or more. The antigen is unknown. The sequencing used CD4+ T cells sorted from PBMCs, collected on the day of the yellow fever booster vaccination. This TCR was sampled from a man between 18 and 35 years old who received the YFV17D yellow fever vaccine. The genes are TRBV5-1 and TRBJ1-3; D is perhaps TRBD1 (5 bases). The CDR3 bases are TGCGCCAGCAGCTTTACAGGACTCTCTGGAAACACCATATATTTT. Encoded protein: CASSFTGLSGNTIYF.